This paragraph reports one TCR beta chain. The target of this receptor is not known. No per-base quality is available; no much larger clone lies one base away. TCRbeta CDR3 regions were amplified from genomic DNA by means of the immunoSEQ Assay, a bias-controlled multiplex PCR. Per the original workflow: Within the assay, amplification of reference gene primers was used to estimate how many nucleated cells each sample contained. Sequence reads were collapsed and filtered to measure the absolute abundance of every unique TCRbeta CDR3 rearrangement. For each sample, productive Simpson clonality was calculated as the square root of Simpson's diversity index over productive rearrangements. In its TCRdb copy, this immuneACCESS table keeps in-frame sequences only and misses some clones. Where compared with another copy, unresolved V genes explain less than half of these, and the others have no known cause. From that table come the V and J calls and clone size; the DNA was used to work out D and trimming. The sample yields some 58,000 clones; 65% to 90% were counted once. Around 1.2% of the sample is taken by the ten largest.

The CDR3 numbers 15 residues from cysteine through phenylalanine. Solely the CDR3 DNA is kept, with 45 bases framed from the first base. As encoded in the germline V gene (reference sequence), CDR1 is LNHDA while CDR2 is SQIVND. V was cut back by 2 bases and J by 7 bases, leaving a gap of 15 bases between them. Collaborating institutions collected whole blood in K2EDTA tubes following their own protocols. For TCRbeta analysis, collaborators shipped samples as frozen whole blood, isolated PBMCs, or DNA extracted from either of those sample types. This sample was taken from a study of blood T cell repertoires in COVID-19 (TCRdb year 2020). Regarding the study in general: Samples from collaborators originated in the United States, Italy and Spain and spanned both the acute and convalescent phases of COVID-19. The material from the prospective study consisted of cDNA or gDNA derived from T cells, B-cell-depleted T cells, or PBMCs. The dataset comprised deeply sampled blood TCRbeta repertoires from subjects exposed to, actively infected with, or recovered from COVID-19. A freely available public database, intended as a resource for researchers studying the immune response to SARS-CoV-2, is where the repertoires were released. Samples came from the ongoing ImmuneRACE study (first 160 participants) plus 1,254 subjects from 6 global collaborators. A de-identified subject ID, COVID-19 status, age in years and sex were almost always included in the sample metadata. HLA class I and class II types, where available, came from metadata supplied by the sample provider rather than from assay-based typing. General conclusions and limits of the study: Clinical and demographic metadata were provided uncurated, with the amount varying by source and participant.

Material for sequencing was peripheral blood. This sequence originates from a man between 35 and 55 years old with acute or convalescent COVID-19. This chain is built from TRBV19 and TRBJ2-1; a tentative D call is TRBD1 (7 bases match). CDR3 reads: CASSIRQGGKNEQFF. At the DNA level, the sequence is TGTGCCAGTAGTATACGCCAGGGGGGAAAAAATGAGCAGTTCTTC.